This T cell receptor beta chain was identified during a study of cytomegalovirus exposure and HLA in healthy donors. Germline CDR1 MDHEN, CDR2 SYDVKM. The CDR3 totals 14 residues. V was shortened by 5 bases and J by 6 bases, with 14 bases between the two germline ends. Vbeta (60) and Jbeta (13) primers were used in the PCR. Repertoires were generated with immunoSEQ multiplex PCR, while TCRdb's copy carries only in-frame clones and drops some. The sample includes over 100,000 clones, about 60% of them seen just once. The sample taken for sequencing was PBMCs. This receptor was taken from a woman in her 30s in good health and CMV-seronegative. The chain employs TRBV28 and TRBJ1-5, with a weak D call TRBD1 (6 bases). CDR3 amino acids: CASSHPDRSQPQHF. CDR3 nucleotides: TGTGCCAGCAGTCACCCTGACAGGAGTCAGCCCCAGCATTTT.